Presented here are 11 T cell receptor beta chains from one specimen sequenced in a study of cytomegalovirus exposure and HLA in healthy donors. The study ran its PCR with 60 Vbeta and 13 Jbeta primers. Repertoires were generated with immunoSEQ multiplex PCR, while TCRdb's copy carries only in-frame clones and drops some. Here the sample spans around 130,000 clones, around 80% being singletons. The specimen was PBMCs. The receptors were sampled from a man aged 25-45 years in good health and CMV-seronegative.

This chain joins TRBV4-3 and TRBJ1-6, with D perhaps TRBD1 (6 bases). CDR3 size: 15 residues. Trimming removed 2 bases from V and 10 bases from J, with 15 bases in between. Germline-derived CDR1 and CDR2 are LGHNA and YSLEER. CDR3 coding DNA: TGCGCCAGCAGCCAATCATCAGGGGATGAATCACCCCTCCACTTT. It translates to CASSQSSGDESPLHF.

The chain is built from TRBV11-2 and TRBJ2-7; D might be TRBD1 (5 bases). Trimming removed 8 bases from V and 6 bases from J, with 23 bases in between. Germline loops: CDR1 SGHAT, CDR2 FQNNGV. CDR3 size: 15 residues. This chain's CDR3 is CASVSAGWQPVEQYF. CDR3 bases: TGTGCCAGCGTTAGTGCAGGGTGGCAACCGGTCGAGCAGTACTTC.

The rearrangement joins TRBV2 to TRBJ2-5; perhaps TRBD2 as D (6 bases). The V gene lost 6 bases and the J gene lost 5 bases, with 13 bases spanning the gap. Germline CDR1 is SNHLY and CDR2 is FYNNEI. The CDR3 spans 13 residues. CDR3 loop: CASREGIAETQYF. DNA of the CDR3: TGTGCCAGCAGGGAGGGAATCGCGGAGACCCAGTACTTC.

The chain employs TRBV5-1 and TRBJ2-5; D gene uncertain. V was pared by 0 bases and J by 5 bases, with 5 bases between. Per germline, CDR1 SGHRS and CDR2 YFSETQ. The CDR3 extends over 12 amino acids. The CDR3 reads CASSLAFETQYF. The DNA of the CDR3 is TGCGCCAGCAGCTTGGCCTTTGAGACCCAGTACTTC.

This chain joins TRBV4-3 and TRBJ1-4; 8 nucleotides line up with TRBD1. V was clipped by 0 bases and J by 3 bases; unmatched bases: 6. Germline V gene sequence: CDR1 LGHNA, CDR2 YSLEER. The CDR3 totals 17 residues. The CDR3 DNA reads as TGCGCCAGCAGCCAAGATCCCTGGACAGGGCCTAATGAAAAACTGTTTTTT. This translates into CASSQDPWTGPNEKLFF.

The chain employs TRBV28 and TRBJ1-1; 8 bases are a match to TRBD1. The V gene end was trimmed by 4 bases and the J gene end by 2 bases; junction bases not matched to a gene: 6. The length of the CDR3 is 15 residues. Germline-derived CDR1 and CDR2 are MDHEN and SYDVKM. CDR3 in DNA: TGTGCCAGCAGTTCACTCTCAGGGGGCAACACTGAAGCTTTCTTT. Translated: CASSSLSGGNTEAFF. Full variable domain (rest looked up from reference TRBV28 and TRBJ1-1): DVKVTQSSRYLVKRTGEKVFLECVQDMDHENMFWYRQDPGLGLRLIYFSYDVKMKEKGDIPEGYSVSREKKERFSLILESASTNQTSMYLCASSSLSGGNTEAFFGQGTRLTVV.

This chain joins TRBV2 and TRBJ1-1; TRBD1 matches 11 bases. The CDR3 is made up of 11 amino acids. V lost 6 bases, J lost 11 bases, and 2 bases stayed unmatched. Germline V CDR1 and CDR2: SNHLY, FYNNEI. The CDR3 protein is CASRGQGGAFF. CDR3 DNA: TGTGCCAGCAGGGGACAGGGGGGCGCTTTCTTT. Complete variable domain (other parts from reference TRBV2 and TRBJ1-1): EPEVTQTPSHQVTQMGQEVILRCVPISNHLYFYWYRQILGQKVEFLVSFYNNEISEKSEIFDDQFSVERPDGSNFTLKIRSTKLEDSAMYFCASRGQGGAFFGQGTRLTVV.

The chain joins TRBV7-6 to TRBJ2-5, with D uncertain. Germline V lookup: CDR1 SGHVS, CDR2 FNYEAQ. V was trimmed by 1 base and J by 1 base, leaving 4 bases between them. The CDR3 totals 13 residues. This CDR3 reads CASSLGVQETQYF. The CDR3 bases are TGTGCCAGCAGCTTAGGCGTCCAAGAGACCCAGTACTTC. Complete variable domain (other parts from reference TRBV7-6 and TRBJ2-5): GAGVSQSPRYKVTKRGQDVALRCDPISGHVSLYWYRQALGQGPEFLTYFNYEAQQDKSGLPNDRFSAERPEGSISTLTIQRTEQRDSAMYRCASSLGVQETQYFGPGTRLLVL.

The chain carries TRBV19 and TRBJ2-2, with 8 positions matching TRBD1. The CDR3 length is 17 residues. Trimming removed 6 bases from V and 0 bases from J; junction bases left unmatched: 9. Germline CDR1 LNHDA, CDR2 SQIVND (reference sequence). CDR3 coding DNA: TGTGCCAGTAGGGACCCCCAGGGGGCAGCGAACACCGGGGAGCTGTTTTTT. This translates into CASRDPQGAANTGELFF.

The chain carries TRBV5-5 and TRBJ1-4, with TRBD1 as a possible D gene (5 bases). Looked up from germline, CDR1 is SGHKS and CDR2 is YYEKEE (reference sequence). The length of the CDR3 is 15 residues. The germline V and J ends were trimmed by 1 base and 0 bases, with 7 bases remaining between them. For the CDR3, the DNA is TGTGCCAGCAGCTTGACGGGGGCAACTAATGAAAAACTGTTTTTT. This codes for CASSLTGATNEKLFF.

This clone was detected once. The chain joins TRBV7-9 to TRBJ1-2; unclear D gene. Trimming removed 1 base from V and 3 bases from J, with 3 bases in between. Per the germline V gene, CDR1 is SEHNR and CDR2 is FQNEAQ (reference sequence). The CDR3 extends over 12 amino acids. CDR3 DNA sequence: TGTGCCAGCAGCTTAGTAGACTATGGCTACACCTTC. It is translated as CASSLVDYGYTF. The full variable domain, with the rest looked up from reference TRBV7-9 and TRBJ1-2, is DTGVSQNPRHKITKRGQNVTFRCDPISEHNRLYWYRQTLGQGPEFLTYFQNEAQLEKSRLLSDRFSAERPKGSFSTLEIQRTEQGDSAMYLCASSLVDYGYTFGSGTRLTVV.